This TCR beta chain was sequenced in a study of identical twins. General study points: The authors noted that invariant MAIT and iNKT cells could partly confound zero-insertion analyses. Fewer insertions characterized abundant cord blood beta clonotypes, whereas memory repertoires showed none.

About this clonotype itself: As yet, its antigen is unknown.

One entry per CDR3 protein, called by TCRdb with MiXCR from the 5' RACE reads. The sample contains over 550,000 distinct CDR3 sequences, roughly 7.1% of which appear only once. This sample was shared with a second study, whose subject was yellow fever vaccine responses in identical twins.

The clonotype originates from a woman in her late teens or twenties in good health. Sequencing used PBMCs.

The CDR3, as DNA: TGTGCCAGCAGCTTGGCTTCTAGCGGGAGATCCAATGAGCAGTTCTTC. It encodes CASSLASSGRSNEQFF. V gene TRBV5-6 combines with J gene TRBJ2-1; TRBD2 matches 10 bases. V lost 0 bases, J lost 6 bases, and 6 bases stayed unmatched. CDR1 is SGHDT, CDR2 YYEEEE, per germline. The CDR3 is 16 residues long.